Shown below are 17 T cell receptor beta chains from a single sample sequenced in a study of T cell repertoires in cytomegalovirus infection. These receptors are not linked to any known antigen. TCRdb redid the calling of the reads with MiXCR, one entry per CDR3 protein. The sample lists 40,000 to 55,000 distinct CDR3 sequences; around 18% were seen once. Source: CD8+ T cells from cultured PBMCs, taken from culture after CMV antigen stimulation. Receptor source: a human donor in good health (CMV status not recorded). Some clones in this sample may be carry-over from other donors' samples.

This clonotype was picked up many times. The chain combines TRBV29-1 with TRBJ2-1; tentatively, D is TRBD1 (6 bases). The germline V gene encodes CDR1 SQVTM and CDR2 ANQGSEA. CDR3 length: 12 amino acids. Between the trimmed V and J ends, which lost 6 bases and 4 bases, there was a span of 10 bases. CDR3 sequence reads: CSVETGYNEQFF. CDR3 sequence (DNA): TGCAGCGTGGAGACAGGTTACAATGAGCAGTTCTTC.

This rearrangement joins TRBV4-3 to TRBJ2-7, with 8 nucleotides matching TRBD1. The germline CDR1 and CDR2 sequences are LGHNA and YSLEER. With 4 bases clipped from V and 4 bases from J, the junction kept 9 bases outside the gene matches. This CDR3 is 15 amino acids long. The CDR3 here is CASSRGRQGIYEQYF. CDR3 sequence (DNA): TGCGCCAGCAGCCGCGGACGACAGGGGATTTACGAGCAGTACTTC.

The chain has TRBV7-9 and TRBJ2-7, with 9 positions matching TRBD1. Germline CDR1 reads SEHNR; CDR2 reads FQNEAQ (reference sequence). V shed 1 base, J shed 3 bases, and the junction held 1 base outside the gene matches. The CDR3 totals 14 residues. The CDR3 spells CASSLEGQGYEQYF. For the CDR3, the DNA is TGTGCCAGCAGCTTAGAGGGACAGGGCTACGAGCAGTACTTC.

The genes are TRBV7-9 and TRBJ2-1; weak D call: TRBD2 (5 bases). Germline CDR1 SEHNR, CDR2 FQNEAQ (reference sequence). The CDR3 sequence is 14 residues long. The V and J ends lost 7 bases and 2 bases respectively, with 12 bases between them. The CDR3 here is CASIAYGAYNEQFF. In DNA form, the CDR3 reads TGTGCCAGCATCGCTTACGGGGCCTACAATGAGCAGTTCTTC.

The chain is built from TRBV25-1 and TRBJ2-7; 9 nucleotides agree with TRBD1. The CDR3 spans 15 residues. Germline trimming cut 3 bases from V and 5 bases from J; bases unmatched to any gene: 8. Germline V gene sequence: CDR1 MGHDK, CDR2 SYGVNS. CDR3 loop: CASSDPGQGQHEQYF. CDR3 DNA sequence: TGTGCCAGCAGTGACCCGGGACAGGGTCAACACGAGCAGTACTTC.

V gene TRBV7-3 combines with J gene TRBJ2-1, with D possibly matching TRBD2 (6 bases). There are 15 residues in the CDR3. Germline CDR1 and CDR2: SGHTA and FQGTGA. The V end lost 4 bases, the J end lost 0 bases, and 10 bases lay between the germline ends. This CDR3 reads CASSWGVGSYNEQFF. The CDR3 bases are TGTGCCAGCAGCTGGGGGGTAGGCTCCTACAATGAGCAGTTCTTC. The full variable domain, in which reference TRBV7-3 and TRBJ2-1 provide the parts outside the CDR3, is GAGVSQTPSNKVTEKGKYVELRCDPISGHTALYWYRQSLGQGPEFLIYFQGTGAADDSGLPNDRFFAVRPEGSVSTLKIQRTERGDSAVYLCASSWGVGSYNEQFFGPGTRLTVL.

Many counts were recorded for this clonotype. The chain carries TRBV4-2 and TRBJ2-3, with D possibly matching TRBD1 (6 bases). The CDR3 loop spans 16 amino acids. V was cut by 0 bases and J by 2 bases, with 12 bases left in between. Germline CDR1 LGHNA, CDR2 YNFKEQ. CDR3 residues: CASSQDSRGLTDTQYF. DNA for the CDR3: TGTGCCAGCAGCCAAGATAGCAGGGGTCTCACAGATACGCAGTATTTT.

The table lists this clonotype with a few counts. The CDR3 protein is CSALGGLQETQYF. In nucleotides, the CDR3 is TGCAGCGCCCTCGGGGGGCTCCAAGAGACCCAGTACTTC. This chain connects TRBV29-1 to TRBJ2-5, with a tentative D call TRBD2 (7 bases). Germline V lookup: CDR1 SQVTM, CDR2 ANQGSEA. The CDR3 extends over 13 amino acids. Trimming left V 7 bases short and J 1 base short, with 13 bases between.

This clonotype was detected a few times. The CDR3 region is CASSRSGSGRYNEQFF. DNA of the CDR3: TGTGCCAGCAGCCGTAGTGGTAGCGGACGCTACAATGAGCAGTTCTTC. The chain couples TRBV28 to TRBJ2-1, with a tentative D call TRBD2 (6 bases). Germline-derived CDR1 and CDR2 are MDHEN and SYDVKM. V gave up 6 bases and J gave up 3 bases, with 18 bases separating them. The CDR3 spans 16 residues.

This clonotype was seen only a few times. This chain connects TRBV19 to TRBJ2-1; a possible D gene is TRBD2 (6 bases). Germline CDR1 and CDR2: LNHDA and SQIVND (reference sequence). The CDR3 contains 15 residues. V dropped 4 bases and J dropped 2 bases, with 12 bases sitting between them. CDR3 in amino acids: CASSTPGDPYNEQFF. CDR3 sequence (DNA): TGTGCCAGTAGTACCCCGGGAGACCCCTACAATGAGCAGTTCTTC.

V usage is TRBV7-9 and J usage is TRBJ1-2, with 8 bases aligning to TRBD1. CDR3 size: 14 residues. Trimming at V came to 5 bases and at J to 6 bases, leaving 8 bases not matched to a gene. Germline CDR1 and CDR2: SEHNR and FQNEAQ (reference sequence). CDR3: CASSLLLQGDGYTF. In nucleotides, the CDR3 is TGTGCCAGCAGCCTGCTCTTACAGGGGGATGGCTACACCTTC.

V is TRBV6-4 and J is TRBJ2-1; 10 bases fit TRBD2. Germline CDR1 MRHNA, CDR2 SNTAGT. The J segment lost 4 bases and the V segment lost 3 bases, leaving 3 bases of the junction unmatched. The CDR3 length is 15 residues. The chain's CDR3 is CASSESGGGYNEQFF. The CDR3 bases are TGTGCCAGCAGTGAAAGCGGGGGGGGGTACAATGAGCAGTTCTTC.

This clonotype has only a few counts. V usage is TRBV7-3 and J usage is TRBJ2-1, with D perhaps matching TRBD1 or TRBD2 (6 bases each). The germline gives CDR1 SGHTA, CDR2 FQGTGA. The ends were cut back, 10 bases at V and 6 bases at J, with 19 bases in the middle. The CDR3 is made up of 14 amino acids. The CDR3 is CATQLSGAVNEQFF. CDR3 sequence (DNA): TGTGCCACCCAACTATCGGGGGCGGTCAATGAGCAGTTCTTC.

This clonotype was recorded a few times. This chain connects TRBV28 to TRBJ2-2; 12 nucleotides match TRBD2. Germline V lookup: CDR1 MDHEN, CDR2 SYDVKM. The CDR3 runs to 16 residues. V lost 7 bases to trimming and J lost 6 bases; unmatched junction nucleotides: 9. The CDR3 protein is CASTTGLAGWAGELFF. The CDR3 DNA sequence: TGTGCCAGCACCACCGGACTAGCGGGATGGGCCGGGGAGCTGTTTTTT.

This clonotype has only a few counts. This chain uses TRBV7-9 with TRBJ2-7, with TRBD1 matching 8 bases. V was clipped by 4 bases and J by 6 bases; unmatched bases: 8. Germline CDR1 SEHNR, CDR2 FQNEAQ (reference sequence). CDR3 size: 14 residues. DNA for the CDR3: TGTGCCAGCAGCTCCCCGGACAGGGATTCCGAGCAGTACTTC. This encodes CASSSPDRDSEQYF.

The chain combines TRBV7-3 with TRBJ2-1; D tentatively reads TRBD1 or TRBD2 (5 bases each). The CDR3 is 15 amino acids. With 5 bases removed from V and 7 bases from J, the gap between germline ends came to 18 bases. From germline, CDR1 is SGHTA and CDR2 FQGTGA. CDR3 nucleotides: TGTGCCAGCAGCGCGTCCTCGGGGCGAGGAAATGAGCAGTTCTTC. It translates to CASSASSGRGNEQFF.

V usage is TRBV28 and J usage is TRBJ2-7; tentative D call: TRBD2 (6 bases). Germline assignment: CDR1 MDHEN and CDR2 SYDVKM. With 6 bases removed from V and 4 bases from J, the gap between germline ends came to 16 bases. The CDR3 runs to 14 residues. The CDR3 coding sequence is TGTGCCAGCAGGCTCGGAGCCGGGGGATACGAGCAGTACTTC. Translation: CASRLGAGGYEQYF.